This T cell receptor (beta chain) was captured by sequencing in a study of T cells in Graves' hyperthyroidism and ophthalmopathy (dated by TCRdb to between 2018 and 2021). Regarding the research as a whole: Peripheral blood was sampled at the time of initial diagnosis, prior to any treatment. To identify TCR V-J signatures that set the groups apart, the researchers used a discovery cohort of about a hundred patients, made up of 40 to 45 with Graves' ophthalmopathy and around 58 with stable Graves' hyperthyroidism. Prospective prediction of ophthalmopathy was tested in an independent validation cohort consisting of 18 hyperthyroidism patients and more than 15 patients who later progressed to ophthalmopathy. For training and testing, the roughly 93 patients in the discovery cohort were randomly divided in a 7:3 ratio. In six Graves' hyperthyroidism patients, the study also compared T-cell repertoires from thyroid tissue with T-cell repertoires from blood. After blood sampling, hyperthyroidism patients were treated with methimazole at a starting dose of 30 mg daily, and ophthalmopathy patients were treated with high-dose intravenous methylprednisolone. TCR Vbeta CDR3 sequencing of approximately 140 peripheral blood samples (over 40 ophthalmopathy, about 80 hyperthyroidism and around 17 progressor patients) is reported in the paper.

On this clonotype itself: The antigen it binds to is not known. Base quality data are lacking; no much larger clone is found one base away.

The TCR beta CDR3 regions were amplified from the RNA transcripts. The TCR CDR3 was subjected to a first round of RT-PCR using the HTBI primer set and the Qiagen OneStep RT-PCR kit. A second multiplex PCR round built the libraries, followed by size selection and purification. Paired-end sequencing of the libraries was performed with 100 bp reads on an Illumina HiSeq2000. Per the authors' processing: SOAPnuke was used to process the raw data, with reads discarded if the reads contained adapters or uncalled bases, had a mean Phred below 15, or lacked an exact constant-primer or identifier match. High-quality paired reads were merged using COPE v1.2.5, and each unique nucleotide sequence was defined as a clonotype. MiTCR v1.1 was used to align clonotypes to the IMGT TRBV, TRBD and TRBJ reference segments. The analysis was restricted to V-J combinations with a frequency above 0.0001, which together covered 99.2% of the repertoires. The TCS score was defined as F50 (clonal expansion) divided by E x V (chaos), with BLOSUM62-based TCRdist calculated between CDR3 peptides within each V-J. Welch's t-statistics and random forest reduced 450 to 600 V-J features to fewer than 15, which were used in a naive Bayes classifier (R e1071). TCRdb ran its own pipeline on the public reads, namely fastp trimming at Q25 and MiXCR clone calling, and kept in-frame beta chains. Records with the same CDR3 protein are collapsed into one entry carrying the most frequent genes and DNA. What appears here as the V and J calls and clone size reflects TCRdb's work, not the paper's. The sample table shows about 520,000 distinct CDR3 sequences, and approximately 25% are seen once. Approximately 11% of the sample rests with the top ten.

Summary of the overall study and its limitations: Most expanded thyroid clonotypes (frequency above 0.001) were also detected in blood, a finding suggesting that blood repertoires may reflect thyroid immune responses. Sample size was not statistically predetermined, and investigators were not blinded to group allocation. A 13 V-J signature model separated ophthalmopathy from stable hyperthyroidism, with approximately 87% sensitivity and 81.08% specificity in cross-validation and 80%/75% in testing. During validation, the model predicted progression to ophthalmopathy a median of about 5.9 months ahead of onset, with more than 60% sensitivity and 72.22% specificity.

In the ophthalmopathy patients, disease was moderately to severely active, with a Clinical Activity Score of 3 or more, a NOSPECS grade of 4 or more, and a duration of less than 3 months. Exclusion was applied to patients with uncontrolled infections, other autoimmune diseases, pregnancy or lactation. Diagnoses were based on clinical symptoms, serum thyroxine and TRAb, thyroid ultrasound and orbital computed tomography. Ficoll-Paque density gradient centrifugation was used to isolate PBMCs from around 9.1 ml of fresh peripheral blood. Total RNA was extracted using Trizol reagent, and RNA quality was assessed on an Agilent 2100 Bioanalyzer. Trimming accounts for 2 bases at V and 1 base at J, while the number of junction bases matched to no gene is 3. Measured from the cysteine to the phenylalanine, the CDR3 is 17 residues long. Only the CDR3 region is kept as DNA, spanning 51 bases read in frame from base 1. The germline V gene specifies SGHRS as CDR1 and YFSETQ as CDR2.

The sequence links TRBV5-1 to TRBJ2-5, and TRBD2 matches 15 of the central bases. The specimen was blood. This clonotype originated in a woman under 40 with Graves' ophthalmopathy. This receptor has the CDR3 CASSFGLAGGIQETQYF. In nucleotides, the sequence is TGCGCCAGCAGCTTCGGACTAGCGGGGGGGATCCAAGAGACCCAGTACTTC.